This T cell receptor beta chain emerged from a study of CD8+CD57+ T cells in acquired aplastic anemia. TCR beta VDJ combinations and CDR3 sequences were profiled from genomic DNA. Each CDR3 protein gets one entry after TCRdb re-called the reads with MiXCR. Here the sample spans under 500,000 distinct CDR3 sequences, roughly a third being singletons. CD8+CD57+ cell expansion, shown by flow cytometry, had occurred in the patients selected for sequencing. The germline CDR1 and CDR2 sequences are MGHRA and YSYEKL. The V segment lost 0 bases and the J segment 0 bases; nucleotides outside the gene matches: 5. The CDR3 runs 17 residues.

The sequencing input was sorted CD4+, CD8+, or CD8+CD57+ T cells (not recorded which) from PBMCs. This sequence joins TRBV4-1 and TRBJ2-1, with 7 bases that match TRBD2. This receptor was taken from a human donor with aplastic anemia. CDR3 sequence: CASSQDWGGSSYNEQFF. CDR3 in DNA: TGCGCCAGCAGCCAAGATTGGGGGGGGAGCTCCTACAATGAGCAGTTCTTC.